This T cell receptor beta chain was sequenced during a study of blood T cell repertoires in COVID-19 (dated by TCRdb to between 2020 and 2021). A note on the overall study: Samples from collaborators originated in the United States, Italy and Spain and spanned both the acute and convalescent phases of COVID-19. The material from the prospective study consisted of cDNA or gDNA derived from T cells, B-cell-depleted T cells, or PBMCs. The samples were drawn from the first 160 participants of the ongoing ImmuneRACE study and from more than 1,000 subjects provided by 6 global collaborators. Where available, HLA class I and class II types were obtained from metadata supplied by the sample provider rather than from assay-based typing. Subjects who had been exposed to COVID-19, were actively infected with it, or had recovered from it provided the deeply sampled blood TCRbeta repertoires that made up the dataset. The sample metadata nearly always contained a de-identified subject ID, COVID-19 status, age in years and sex. The repertoires were released in a freely available public database meant as a resource for research on the immune response to SARS-CoV-2.

A remark on this clone: Its antigen is still unknown. Per-base quality was not reported, and no clone a single base away is much larger than it.

Participants in the prospective study were enrolled through a virtual design, were aged about 18 to 90 years, and lived in 24 United States geographic areas. To assign participants to cohorts, the prospective study relied on clinical history that participants themselves reported in a screening survey and a study questionnaire. Recovered participants in ImmuneRACE Cohort 3 were defined by two consecutive negative NP/OP PCR tests, clearance by a healthcare professional, or resolution of symptoms. In the prospective study, whole blood, serum and a nasopharyngeal or oropharyngeal swab were collected from each participant by mobile phlebotomists. Over a roughly two-month period, participants in the prospective study had the option of providing additional blood draws and questionnaires. Blood samples from the prospective study were shipped frozen or at room temperature prior to DNA extraction. Study-wide findings and limitations: Clinical and demographic metadata were provided uncurated, with the amount varying by source and participant.

The immunoSEQ Assay, a bias-controlled multiplex PCR, was used to amplify TCRbeta CDR3 regions from genomic DNA. Under the source paper's analysis protocol: Nucleated cell counts per sample were estimated from amplification of reference gene primers within the assay. To quantify the absolute abundance of each unique TCRbeta CDR3 rearrangement, sequence reads were collapsed and filtered. For each sample, productive Simpson clonality was calculated by taking the square root of Simpson's diversity index across productive rearrangements. What TCRdb holds here is the immuneACCESS table cut down to in-frame rearrangements. Part of the clones is not present; checked against another copy, under half of the missing clones reflect an unresolved V gene, and the others are unexplained. That table gives V, J and clone size, and the DNA gave D and trimming. This sample has a few hundred thousand clones in its table, and less than 90% of those were observed once. The leading ten clones occupy about 4.8% of the sample.

Trimming takes 6 bases off V and 1 base off J; junction bases not matched to a gene: 11. From its cysteine to its phenylalanine, the CDR3 spans 15 amino acids. The CDR3 DNA has 45 bases and is translated from base 1. For CDR1 and CDR2, the germline V gene lists SQVTM and ANQGSEA. The sequencing input was PBMCs or T cells enriched from blood (not recorded which). The TCR sequence derives from a woman between 45 and 60 years old who had recovered from COVID-19. The chain is assembled from TRBV29-1 and TRBJ2-5; TRBD1 aligns with 7 central bases. The CDR3 region: CSVRKVGQIQETQYF. The sequenced DNA: TGCAGCGTCCGGAAGGTGGGACAGATCCAAGAGACCCAGTACTTC.